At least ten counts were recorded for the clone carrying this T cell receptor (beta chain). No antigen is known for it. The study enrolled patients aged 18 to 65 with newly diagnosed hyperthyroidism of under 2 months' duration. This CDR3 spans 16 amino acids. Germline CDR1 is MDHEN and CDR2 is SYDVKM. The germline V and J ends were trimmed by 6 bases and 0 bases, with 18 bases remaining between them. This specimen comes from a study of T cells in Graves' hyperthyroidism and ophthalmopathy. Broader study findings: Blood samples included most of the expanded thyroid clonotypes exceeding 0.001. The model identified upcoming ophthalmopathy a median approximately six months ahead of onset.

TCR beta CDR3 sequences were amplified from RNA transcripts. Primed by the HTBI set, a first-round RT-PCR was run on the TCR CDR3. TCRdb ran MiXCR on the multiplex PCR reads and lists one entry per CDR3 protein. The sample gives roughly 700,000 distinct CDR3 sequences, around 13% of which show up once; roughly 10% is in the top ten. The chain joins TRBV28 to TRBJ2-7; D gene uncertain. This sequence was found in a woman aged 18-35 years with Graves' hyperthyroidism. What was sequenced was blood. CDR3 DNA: TGTGCCAGCAGCTTAGAGGTCAATCCGATCTCCTACGAGCAGTACTTC. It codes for CASSLEVNPISYEQYF.